The entry that follows covers one T cell receptor (beta chain) sequence. This clonotype has ten or more counts. What antigen it recognizes has not been identified. No base quality values were provided; no much bigger clone lies one nucleotide off. Moderately to severely active disease, a Clinical Activity Score of at least 3, a NOSPECS grade of at least 4, and a duration under 3 months were present in ophthalmopathy patients. Patients with uncontrolled infections, other autoimmune diseases, pregnancy or lactation were excluded. Clinical symptoms, serum thyroxine and TRAb, thyroid ultrasound, and orbital computed tomography formed the basis for the diagnoses. PBMCs were separated from about 10 ml of fresh peripheral blood using Ficoll-Paque density gradient centrifugation. Total RNA was extracted using Trizol reagent, and RNA quality was assessed on an Agilent 2100 Bioanalyzer. This sample was included in a study of T cells in Graves' hyperthyroidism and ophthalmopathy (dated by TCRdb to between 2018 and 2021). Describing the broader study: Peripheral blood samples were taken at initial diagnosis, before any treatment was given. To identify distinguishing TCR V-J signatures, a discovery cohort of roughly 100 patients was used, comprising 40 to 45 with Graves' ophthalmopathy and some 60 with stable Graves' hyperthyroidism. Prospective prediction of ophthalmopathy was tested in an independent validation cohort of approximately 19 hyperthyroidism patients and 17 patients who later progressed to ophthalmopathy. The approximately 100 discovery patients were divided at random into training and test sets in a 7:3 ratio. Thyroid tissue and blood T-cell repertoires from several Graves' hyperthyroidism patients were also compared in the study. After sampling, hyperthyroidism patients received methimazole starting at 30 mg daily, and ophthalmopathy patients received high-dose intravenous methylprednisolone. TCR Vbeta CDR3 sequencing of approximately 140 peripheral blood samples (roughly 41 ophthalmopathy, 75 or so hyperthyroidism and some 17 progressor patients) is reported in the paper. On the study overall, not on this receptor specifically: In validation, progression to ophthalmopathy was predicted by the model with 70.59% sensitivity and about 72% specificity, a median of about 6 months before onset. Most expanded thyroid clonotypes (frequency above 0.001) were also detected in blood, suggesting blood repertoires may reflect thyroid immune responses. Sample size was not statistically predetermined, and investigators were not blinded to group allocation. Ophthalmopathy was separated from stable hyperthyroidism by a 13 V-J signature model, with approximately 90% sensitivity and approximately 84% specificity obtained in cross-validation and 80%/75% obtained in testing.

Amplification of TCR beta CDR3 regions was carried out from RNA transcripts. The first round of RT-PCR for the TCR CDR3 was performed with the HTBI primer set and the Qiagen OneStep RT-PCR kit. Libraries were constructed in a second round of multiplex PCR, after which size selection and purification were carried out. The libraries were sequenced on an Illumina HiSeq2000 using paired-end 100 bp reads. The authors processed their data as follows. SOAPnuke was used to process the raw data, throwing out any read that contained adapters or uncalled bases, had a mean Phred below 15, or lacked an exact constant-primer or identifier match. High-quality paired reads were merged using COPE v1.2.5, and each unique nucleotide sequence was defined as a clonotype. MiTCR v1.1 was used to align the clonotypes against IMGT TRBV, TRBD and TRBJ reference segments. The analysis included only V-J combinations with a frequency above 0.0001, which together covered 99% to 99.2% of the repertoires. A TCS score was defined as the ratio of F50 (clonal expansion) to E x V (chaos), with BLOSUM62-based TCRdist applied between CDR3 peptides within each V-J. Welch's t-statistics and random forest reduced roughly 540 V-J features to around 14, which were used in a naive Bayes classifier (R e1071). Thyroid-blood repertoire similarity was quantified with the Morisita-Horn index. The public reads were reanalyzed by TCRdb: fastp trimming at Q25, MiXCR alignment, in-frame beta chains only. A single entry per CDR3 protein holds the most common genes and DNA from its merged rows. The V and J calls and clone size are TCRdb's, not the authors'. The sample table contains fewer than 650,000 distinct CDR3 sequences; only one count was recorded for about 14% of them. Of the sample, roughly 4.3% falls within the top ten clones.

Reading the germline V gene (reference sequence) gives CDR1 DFQATT and CDR2 SNEGSKA. V loses 6 bases, J loses 0 bases, and the germline ends lie 8 bases apart. The CDR3 holds 12 amino acids from the cysteine to the phenylalanine. Kept here is only the CDR3 DNA, which spans 36 bases and is read in frame from base 1. Recombination joined TRBV20-1 with TRBJ1-1; no D gene can be assigned with confidence. Material for sequencing was blood. The receptor was derived from a woman aged 40 to 50 with Graves' ophthalmopathy. The CDR3 protein is CSARHLNTEAFF. DNA sequence: TGCAGTGCCAGACACTTGAACACTGAAGCTTTCTTT.